These T cell receptor beta chains were read from a single sample in a study of T-cell reconstitution after alpha-beta-depleted transplantation in children. TCRdb itself ran the PCR reads through MiXCR, one entry per CDR3 protein. This table has about 100,000 distinct CDR3 sequences, roughly 7.2% appearing once. The sequencing here drew on PBMCs, taken before TCRalphabeta/CD19-depleted stem cell transplant. These receptors were collected from a boy younger than 10 with acute lymphoblastic leukemia, due to receive a stem cell transplant. The conserved cysteine and the conserved F or W are not part of the CDR3 here.

cdr3_length,v_call,j_call,cdr3_aa
16,TRBV12-5,TRBJ2-3,ASGLVTGLAERTDTQY
12,TRBV27,TRBJ2-7,ASSSTGPSYEQY
13,TRBV6-1,TRBJ2-7,ASSEWGDSSYEQY
12,TRBV5-1,TRBJ2-5,ASGAFGGQETQY
12,TRBV12-3/TRBV12-4,TRBJ1-6,ASSLDVNNSPLH
11,TRBV20-1,TRBJ1-3,SARDPSGNTIY
15,TRBV20-1,TRBJ2-2,SARELKGGQGHGELF
13,TRBV2,TRBJ1-5,ASKPVSGSNQPQH
13,TRBV20-1,TRBJ1-6,SAEAGRRVNSPLH
12,TRBV7-9,TRBJ1-1,ASSPVLGHTEAF
11,TRBV27,TRBJ1-1,ASSIQGGAEAF
14,TRBV15,TRBJ1-1,ATSRGPGVTNTEAF
13,TRBV6-5,TRBJ1-1,ASSYLAGLNTEAF
13,TRBV24-1,TRBJ2-1,ATSDSGGTYNEQF
13,TRBV4-2,TRBJ1-1,ASSPTERMNTEAF
11,TRBV29-1,TRBJ2-3,SADPGGADTQY
10,TRBV29-1,TRBJ2-3,SVDRGTDTQY
18,TRBV4-1,TRBJ2-7,ASSQLAQHSGGAQTYEQY
12,TRBV4-1,TRBJ2-1,ASSQDPTMDEQF
12,TRBV27,TRBJ1-2,ASSFGRANYGYT
11,TRBV7-9,TRBJ2-7,AARTSASYEQY
12,TRBV12-3/TRBV12-4,TRBJ2-7,ASSPRSTGIEQY
12,TRBV28,TRBJ2-2,ASSLLGLTGELF
12,TRBV6-1,TRBJ2-3,ASRIAGGRDTQY
17,TRBV12-3/TRBV12-4,TRBJ1-5,TSCLGRGQGAPSNQPQH
10,TRBV7-9,TRBJ1-5,ASSLVRGPQH
13,TRBV12-3/TRBV12-4,TRBJ1-5,ASSPGTQRDQPQH
13,TRBV27,TRBJ1-6,ASSLQDGAHSPLH
14,TRBV4-3,TRBJ2-3,ASSQDGPGVTDTQY